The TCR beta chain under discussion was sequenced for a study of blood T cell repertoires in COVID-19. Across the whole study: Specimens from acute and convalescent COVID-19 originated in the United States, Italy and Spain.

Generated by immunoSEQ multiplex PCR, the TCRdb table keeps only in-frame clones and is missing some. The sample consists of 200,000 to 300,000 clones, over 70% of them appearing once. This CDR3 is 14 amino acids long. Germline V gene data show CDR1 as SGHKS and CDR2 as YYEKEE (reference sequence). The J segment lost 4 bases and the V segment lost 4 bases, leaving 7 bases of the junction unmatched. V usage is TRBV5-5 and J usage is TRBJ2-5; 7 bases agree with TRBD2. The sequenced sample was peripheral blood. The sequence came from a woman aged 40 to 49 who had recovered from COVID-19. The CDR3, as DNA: TGTGCCAGCAGCCCCGGGGGGAGGCCAGAGACCCAGTACTTC. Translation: CASSPGGRPETQYF.